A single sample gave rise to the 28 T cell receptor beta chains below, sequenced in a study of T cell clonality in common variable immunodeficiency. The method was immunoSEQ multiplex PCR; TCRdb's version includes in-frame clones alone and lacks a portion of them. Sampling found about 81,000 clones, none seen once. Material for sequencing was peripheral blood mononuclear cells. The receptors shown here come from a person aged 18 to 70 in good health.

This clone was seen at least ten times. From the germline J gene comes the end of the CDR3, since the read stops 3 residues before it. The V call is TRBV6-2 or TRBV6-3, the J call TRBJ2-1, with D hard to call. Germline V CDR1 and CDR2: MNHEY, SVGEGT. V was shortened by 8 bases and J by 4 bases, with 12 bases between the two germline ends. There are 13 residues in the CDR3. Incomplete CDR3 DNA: TGTGCCAGCGAACAGCTCCTTTACAATGAG. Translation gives CASEQLLYNE. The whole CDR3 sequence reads CASEQLLYNEQFF.

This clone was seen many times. The CDR3: CASSPSGLNTGELFF. Partial CDR3 DNA: TGTGCCAGCAGTCCCTCGGGACTTAACACCGGGGAG. The chain is built from TRBV12-3 or TRBV12-4 and TRBJ2-2, with D maybe TRBD2 (6 bases). The CDR3 end falls 3 residues outside the read, so it is completed with the germline J gene. V was trimmed by 5 bases and J by 2 bases, leaving 12 bases between them. The CDR3 has 15 residues.

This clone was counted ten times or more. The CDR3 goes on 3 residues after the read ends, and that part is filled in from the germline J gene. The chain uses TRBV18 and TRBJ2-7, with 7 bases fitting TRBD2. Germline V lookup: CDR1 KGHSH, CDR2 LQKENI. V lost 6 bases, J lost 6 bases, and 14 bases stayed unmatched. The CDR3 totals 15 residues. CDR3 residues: CASSSSGRERGEQYF. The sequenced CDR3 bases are TGTGCCAGCTCGTCGTCCGGGCGGGAGAGAGGCGAG.

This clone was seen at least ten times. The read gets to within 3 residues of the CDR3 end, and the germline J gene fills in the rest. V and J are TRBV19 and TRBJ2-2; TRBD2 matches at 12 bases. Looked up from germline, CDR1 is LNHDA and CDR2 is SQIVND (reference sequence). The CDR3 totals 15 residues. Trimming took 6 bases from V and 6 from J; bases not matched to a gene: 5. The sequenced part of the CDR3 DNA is TGTGCCAGTAGCCCTACTAGCGGGAGGTCCGGGGAG. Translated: CASSPTSGRSGE. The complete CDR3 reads CASSPTSGRSGELFF.

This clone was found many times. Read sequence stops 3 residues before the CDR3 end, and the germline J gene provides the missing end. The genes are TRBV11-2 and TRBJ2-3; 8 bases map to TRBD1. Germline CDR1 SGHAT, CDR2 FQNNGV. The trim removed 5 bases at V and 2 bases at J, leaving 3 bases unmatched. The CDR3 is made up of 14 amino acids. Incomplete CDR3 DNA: TGTGCCAGCAGCCTGGGACAGGTCACAGATACG. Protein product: CASSLGQVTDT. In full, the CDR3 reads CASSLGQVTDTQYF.

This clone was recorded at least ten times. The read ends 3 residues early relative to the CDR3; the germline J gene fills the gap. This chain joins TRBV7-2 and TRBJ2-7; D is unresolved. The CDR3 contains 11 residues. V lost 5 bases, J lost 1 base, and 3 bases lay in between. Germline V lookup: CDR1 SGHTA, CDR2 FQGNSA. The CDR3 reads CASSPSYEQYF. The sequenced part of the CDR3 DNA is TGTGCCAGCAGCCCATCCTACGAG.

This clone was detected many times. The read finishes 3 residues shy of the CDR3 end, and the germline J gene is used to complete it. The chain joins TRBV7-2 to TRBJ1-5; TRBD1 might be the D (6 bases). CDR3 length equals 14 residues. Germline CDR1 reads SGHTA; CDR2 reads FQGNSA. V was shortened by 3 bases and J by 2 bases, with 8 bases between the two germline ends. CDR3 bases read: TGTGCCAGCAGCTTGACAGGCGGCAATCAGCCC. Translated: CASSLTGGNQP. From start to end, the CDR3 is CASSLTGGNQPQHF.

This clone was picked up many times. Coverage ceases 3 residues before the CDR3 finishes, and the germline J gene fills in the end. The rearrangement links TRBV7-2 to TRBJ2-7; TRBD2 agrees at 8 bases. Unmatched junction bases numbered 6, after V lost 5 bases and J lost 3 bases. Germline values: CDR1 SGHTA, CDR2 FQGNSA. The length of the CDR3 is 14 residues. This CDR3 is CASSRGTRGYEQYF. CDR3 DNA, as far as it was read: TGTGCCAGCAGCCGAGGGACTAGAGGCTACGAG.

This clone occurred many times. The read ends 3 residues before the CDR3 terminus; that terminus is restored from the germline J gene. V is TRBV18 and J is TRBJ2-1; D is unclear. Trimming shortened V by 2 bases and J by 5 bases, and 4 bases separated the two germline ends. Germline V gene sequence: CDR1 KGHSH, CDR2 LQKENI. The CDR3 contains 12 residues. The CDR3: CASSPSNNEQFF. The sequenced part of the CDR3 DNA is TGTGCCAGCTCACCATCAAACAATGAG.

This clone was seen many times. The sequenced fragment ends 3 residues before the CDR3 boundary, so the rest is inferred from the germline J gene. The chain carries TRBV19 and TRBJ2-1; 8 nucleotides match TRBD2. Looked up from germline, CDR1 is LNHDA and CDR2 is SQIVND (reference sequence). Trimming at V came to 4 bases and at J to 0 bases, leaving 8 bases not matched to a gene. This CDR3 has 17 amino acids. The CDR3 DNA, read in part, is TGTGCCAGTAGTACTCTCCTAGCGGGTAACTCCTACAATGAG. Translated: CASSTLLAGNSYNE. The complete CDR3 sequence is CASSTLLAGNSYNEQFF.

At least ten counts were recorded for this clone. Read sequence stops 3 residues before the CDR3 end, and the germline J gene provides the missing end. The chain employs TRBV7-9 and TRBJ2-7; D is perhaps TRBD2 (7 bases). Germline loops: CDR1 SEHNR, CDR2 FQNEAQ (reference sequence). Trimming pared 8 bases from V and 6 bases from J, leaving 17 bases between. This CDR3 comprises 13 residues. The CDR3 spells CASLGGGGSEQYF. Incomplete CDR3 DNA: TGTGCCAGCTTGGGCGGGGGCGGGAGCGAG.

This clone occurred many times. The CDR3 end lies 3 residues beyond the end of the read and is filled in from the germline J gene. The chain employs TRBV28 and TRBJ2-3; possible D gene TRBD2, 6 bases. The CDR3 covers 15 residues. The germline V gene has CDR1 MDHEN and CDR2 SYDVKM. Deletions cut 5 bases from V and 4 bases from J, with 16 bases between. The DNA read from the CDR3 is TGTGCCAGCAGTCTCACCGGGACTGTGGCAGATACG. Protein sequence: CASSLTGTVADT. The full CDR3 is CASSLTGTVADTQYF.

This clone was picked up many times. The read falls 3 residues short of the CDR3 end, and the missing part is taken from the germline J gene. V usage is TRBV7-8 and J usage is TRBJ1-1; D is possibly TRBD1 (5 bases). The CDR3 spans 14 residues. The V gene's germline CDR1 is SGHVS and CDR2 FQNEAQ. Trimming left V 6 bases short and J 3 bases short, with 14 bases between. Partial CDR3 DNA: TGTGCCAGCAGTTTTAGCGGGGGGGACACTGAA. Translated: CASSFSGGDTE. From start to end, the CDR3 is CASSFSGGDTEAFF.

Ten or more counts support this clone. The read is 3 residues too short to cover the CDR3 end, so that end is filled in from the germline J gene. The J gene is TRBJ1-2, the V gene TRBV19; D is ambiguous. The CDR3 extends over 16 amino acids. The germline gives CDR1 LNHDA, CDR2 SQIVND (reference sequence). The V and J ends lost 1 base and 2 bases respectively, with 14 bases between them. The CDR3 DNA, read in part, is TGTGCCAGTAGTATAGTCAGAGGCGGGATCAACTATGGC. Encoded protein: CASSIVRGGINYG. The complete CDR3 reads CASSIVRGGINYGYTF.

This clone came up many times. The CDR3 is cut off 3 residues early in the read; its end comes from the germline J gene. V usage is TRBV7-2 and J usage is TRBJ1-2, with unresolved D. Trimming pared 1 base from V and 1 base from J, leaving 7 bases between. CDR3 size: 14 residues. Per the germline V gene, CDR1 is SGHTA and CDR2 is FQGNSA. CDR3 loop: CASSLVNSNYGYTF. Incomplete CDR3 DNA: TGTGCCAGCAGCTTAGTGAACAGTAACTATGGC.

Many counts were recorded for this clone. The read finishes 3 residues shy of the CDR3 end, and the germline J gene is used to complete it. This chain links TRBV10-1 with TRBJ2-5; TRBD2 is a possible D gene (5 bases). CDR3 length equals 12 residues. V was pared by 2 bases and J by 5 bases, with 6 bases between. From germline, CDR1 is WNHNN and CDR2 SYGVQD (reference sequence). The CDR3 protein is CASSEPGETQYF. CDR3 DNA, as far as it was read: TGCGCCAGCAGTGAGCCGGGGGAGACC.

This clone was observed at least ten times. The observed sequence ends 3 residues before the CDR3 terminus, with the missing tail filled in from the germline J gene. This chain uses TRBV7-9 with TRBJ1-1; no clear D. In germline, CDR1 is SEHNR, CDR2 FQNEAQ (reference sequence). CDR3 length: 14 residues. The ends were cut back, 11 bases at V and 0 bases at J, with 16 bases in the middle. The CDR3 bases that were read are TGTGCCCCCGCTCGTGAGGGCATGAACACTGAA. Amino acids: CAPAREGMNTE. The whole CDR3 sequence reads CAPAREGMNTEAFF. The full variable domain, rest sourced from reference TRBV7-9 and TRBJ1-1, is DTGVSQNPRHKITKRGQNVTFRCDPISEHNRLYWYRQTLGQGPEFLTYFQNEAQLEKSRLLSDRFSAERPKGSFSTLEIQRTEQGDSAMYLCAPAREGMNTEAFFGQGTRLTVV.

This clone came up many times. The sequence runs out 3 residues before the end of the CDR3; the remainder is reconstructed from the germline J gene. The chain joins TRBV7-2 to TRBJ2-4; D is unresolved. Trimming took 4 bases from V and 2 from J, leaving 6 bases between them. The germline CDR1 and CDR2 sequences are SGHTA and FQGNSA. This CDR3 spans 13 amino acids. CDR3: CASSSPPKNIQYF. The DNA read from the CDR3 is TGTGCCAGCAGCTCCCCTCCCAAAAACATT.

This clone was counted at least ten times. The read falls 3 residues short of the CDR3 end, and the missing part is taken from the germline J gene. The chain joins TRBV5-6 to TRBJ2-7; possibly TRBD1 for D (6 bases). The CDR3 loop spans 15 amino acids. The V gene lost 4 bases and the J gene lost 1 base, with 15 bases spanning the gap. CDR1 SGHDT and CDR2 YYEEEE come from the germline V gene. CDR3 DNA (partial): TGTGCCAGCAGCCGGGGCCAGGGGATTTCCTACGAG. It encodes CASSRGQGISYE. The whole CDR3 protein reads CASSRGQGISYEQYF.

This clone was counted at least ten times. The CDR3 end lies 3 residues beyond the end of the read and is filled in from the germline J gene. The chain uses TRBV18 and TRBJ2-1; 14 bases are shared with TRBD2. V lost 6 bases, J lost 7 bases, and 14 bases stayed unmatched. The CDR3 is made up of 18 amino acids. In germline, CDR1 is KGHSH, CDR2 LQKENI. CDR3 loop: CASSPTLGLAGGRNEQFF. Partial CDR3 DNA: TGTGCCAGCTCCCCCACTCTCGGACTAGCGGGAGGTCGGAATGAG.

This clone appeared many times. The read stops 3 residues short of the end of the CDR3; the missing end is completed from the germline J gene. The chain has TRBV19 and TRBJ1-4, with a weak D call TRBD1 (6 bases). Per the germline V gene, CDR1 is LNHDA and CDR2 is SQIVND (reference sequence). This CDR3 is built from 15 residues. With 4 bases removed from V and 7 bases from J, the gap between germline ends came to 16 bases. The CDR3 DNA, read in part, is TGTGCCAGTAGTACAGGGGAACCTCTTGCTGAAAAA. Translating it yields CASSTGEPLAEK. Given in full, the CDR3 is CASSTGEPLAEKLFF.

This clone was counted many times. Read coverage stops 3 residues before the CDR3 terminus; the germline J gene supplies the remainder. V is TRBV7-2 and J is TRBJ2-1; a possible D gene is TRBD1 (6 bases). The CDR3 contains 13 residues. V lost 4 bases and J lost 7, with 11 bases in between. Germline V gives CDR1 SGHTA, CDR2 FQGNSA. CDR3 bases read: TGTGCCAGCAGCTCTTACAGGGAGAATGAG. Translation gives CASSSYRENE. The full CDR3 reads CASSSYRENEQFF.

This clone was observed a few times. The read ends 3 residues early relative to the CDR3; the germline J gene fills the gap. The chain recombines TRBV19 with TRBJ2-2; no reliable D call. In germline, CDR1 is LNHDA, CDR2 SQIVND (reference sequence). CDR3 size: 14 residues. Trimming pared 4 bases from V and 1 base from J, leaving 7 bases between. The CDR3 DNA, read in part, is TGTGCCAGTAGTACAGGTGTGAACACCGGGGAG. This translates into CASSTGVNTGE. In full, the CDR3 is CASSTGVNTGELFF.

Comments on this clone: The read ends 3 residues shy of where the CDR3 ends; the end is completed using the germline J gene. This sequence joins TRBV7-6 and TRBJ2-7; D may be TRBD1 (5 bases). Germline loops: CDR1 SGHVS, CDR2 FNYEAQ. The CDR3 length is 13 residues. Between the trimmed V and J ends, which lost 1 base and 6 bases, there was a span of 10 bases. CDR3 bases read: TGTGCCAGCAGCTTAGGGGGCTTCCGCGAG. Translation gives CASSLGGFRE. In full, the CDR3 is CASSLGGFREQYF.

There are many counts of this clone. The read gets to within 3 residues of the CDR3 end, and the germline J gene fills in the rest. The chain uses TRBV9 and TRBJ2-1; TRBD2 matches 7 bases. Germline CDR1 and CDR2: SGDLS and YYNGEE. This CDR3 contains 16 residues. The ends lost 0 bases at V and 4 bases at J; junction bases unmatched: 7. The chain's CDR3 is CASSVAVSGRYNEQFF. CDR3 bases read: TGTGCCAGCAGCGTAGCAGTTAGCGGGCGGTACAATGAG.

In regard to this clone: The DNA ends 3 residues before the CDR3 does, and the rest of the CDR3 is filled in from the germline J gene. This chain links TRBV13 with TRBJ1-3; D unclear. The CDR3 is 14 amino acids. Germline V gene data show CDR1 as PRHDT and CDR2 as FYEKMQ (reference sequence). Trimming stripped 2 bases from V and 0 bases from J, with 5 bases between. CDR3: CASSLFHSGNTIYF. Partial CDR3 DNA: TGTGCCAGCAGCTTATTCCACTCTGGAAACACC.

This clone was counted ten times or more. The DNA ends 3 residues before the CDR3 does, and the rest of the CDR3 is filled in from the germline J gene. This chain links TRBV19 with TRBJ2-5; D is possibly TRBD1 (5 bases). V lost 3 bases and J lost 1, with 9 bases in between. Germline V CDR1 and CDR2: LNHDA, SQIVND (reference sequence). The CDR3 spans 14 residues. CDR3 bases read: TGTGCCAGTAGTATGGGTAGGGGCCAAGAGACC. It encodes CASSMGRGQET. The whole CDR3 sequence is CASSMGRGQETQYF.

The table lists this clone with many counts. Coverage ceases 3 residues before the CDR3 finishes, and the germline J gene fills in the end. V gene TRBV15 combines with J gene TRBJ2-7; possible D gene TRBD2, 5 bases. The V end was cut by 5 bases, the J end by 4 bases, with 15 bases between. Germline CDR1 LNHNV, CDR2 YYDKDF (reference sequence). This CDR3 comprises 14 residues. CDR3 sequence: CATSPGLTTYEQYF. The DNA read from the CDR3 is TGTGCCACCAGCCCGGGCCTGACTACTTACGAG.